Presented here are 6 T cell receptor beta chains from one specimen sequenced in a study of blood T cell repertoires in COVID-19 (TCRdb year 2020). The library was made by the immunoSEQ multiplex PCR assay. TCRdb took over this immuneACCESS table, retaining in-frame rearrangements with V and J assigned. Such tables are incomplete; in checked studies, under half of the missing clones stem from an unresolved V gene, and the remainder is unexplained. The sample table records about 180,000 clones; approximately 86% of these occur just once. Over 7% of the sample is held by the ten biggest clonotypes. The source material was peripheral blood. The source of these receptors is a man aged 45-65 years with active or convalescent COVID-19.

V and J are TRBV6-5 and TRBJ2-2, with 11 bases that match TRBD1. Trimming cost V 2 bases and J 2 bases; bases outside gene matches: 1. The CDR3 has 16 amino acids. Germline CDR1 and CDR2: MNHEY and SVGAGI. This chain's CDR3 is CASSYRTGGNTGELFF. The CDR3 DNA sequence: TGTGCCAGCAGTTACAGGACAGGGGGCAACACCGGGGAGCTGTTTTTT.

The chain has TRBV7-9 and TRBJ2-7; 7 bases are shared with TRBD1. This CDR3 is built from 14 residues. V shed 5 bases, J shed 2 bases, and the junction held 6 bases outside the gene matches. Looked up from germline, CDR1 is SEHNR and CDR2 is FQNEAQ (reference sequence). For the CDR3, the DNA is TGTGCCAGCAGCAGGACAGGAGGAACCTACGAGCAGTACTTC. Its translation is CASSRTGGTYEQYF.

This chain joins TRBV6-5 and TRBJ1-2; no reliable D call. V gave up 4 bases and J gave up 7 bases, with 19 bases separating them. CDR1 MNHEY and CDR2 SVGAGI come from the germline V gene. CDR3 length: 15 residues. The CDR3 is CASSFRPGEPGGYTF. The CDR3 DNA reads TGTGCCAGCAGTTTCAGACCAGGCGAACCTGGTGGCTACACCTTC.

This clone was seen once. This chain links TRBV28 with TRBJ1-4; D ambiguous. The V end was cut by 8 bases, the J end by 4 bases, with 2 bases between. CDR1 and CDR2 from the germline V gene are MDHEN and SYDVKM. This CDR3 has 10 residues. Written as DNA, the CDR3 is TGTGCCAGCTATAATGAAAAACTGTTTTTT. Translated, it gives CASYNEKLFF. The full variable domain, completed using reference TRBV28 and TRBJ1-4, is DVKVTQSSRYLVKRTGEKVFLECVQDMDHENMFWYRQDPGLGLRLIYFSYDVKMKEKGDIPEGYSVSREKKERFSLILESASTNQTSMYLCASYNEKLFFGSGTQLSVL.

The chain recombines TRBV12-3 or TRBV12-4 with TRBJ2-2, with no clear D. V lost 6 bases, J lost 4 bases, and 9 bases lay in between. The CDR3 extends over 13 amino acids. The CDR3 coding sequence is TGTGCCAGCAGCCTTGCTAGCACCGGGGAGCTGTTTTTT. This gives the protein CASSLASTGELFF.

The chain is built from TRBV12-3 or TRBV12-4 and TRBJ1-6, with a tentative D call TRBD1 (5 bases). The V end lost 4 bases, the J end lost 7 bases, and 8 bases lay between the germline ends. This CDR3 region has 13 residues. The CDR3, as DNA: TGTGCCAGCAGTTACCAGGGAAATTCACCCCTCCACTTT. Protein: CASSYQGNSPLHF.